This T cell receptor beta chain was sequenced in a study of T cell clonotyping in hematopoietic cell transplantation (dated by TCRdb to the early 2020s). In the study overall: A total of around 140 blood samples were collected in the study from 35 consecutive transplant recipients and their related donors. Patients were recruited between 2015 and 2017 and followed until late 2020 or death.

V is clipped by 1 base and J by 0 bases, and the sequence between their germline boundaries is 4 bases long. CDR1 is given as LGHNA and CDR2 as YSLEER, both from the germline V gene. From its cysteine to its phenylalanine, the CDR3 spans 14 amino acids. The entry retains the CDR3 DNA only, 42 bases that are in frame from base 1. This clone is considered large (0.1 to 1%). Which antigen it targets is not known. There are no base qualities to consult, and no much larger clone falls within one base. Other nucleotide sequences in the sample specify the same CDR3. The immunoSEQ assay, a bias-controlled multiplex PCR with V- and J-specific primers, was used to amplify TCR beta CDR3 regions from genomic DNA. A proprietary barcode and Illumina adapter sequences were added to the CDR3 amplicons in a second PCR step. An Illumina MiSeq instrument was used for sequencing of the CDR3 libraries. The authors' pipeline ran thus. Export and quality control were performed with immunoSEQ Analyzer 3.0, and downstream analyses were performed with R Bioconductor and Immunarch. Only productive rearrangements in the normalized downsampled data set went into calculating the repertoire metrics. In the normalized cohort, clonotypes with more than 5 templates were defined as pathologically expanded. The Inverse Simpson Index served as the measure of repertoire diversity. The non-normalized data set was used for CMV-specificity analyses so that all clonotypes could be captured. TCRdb re-hosts the immuneACCESS table, in-frame sequences only. Its copies lack some clones; in the studies checked, an unresolved V gene accounts for under half of them, and the cause for the rest is not known. The V and J calls and clone size were taken over from that table, and D and trimming were inferred from the DNA. Present in this sample are approximately 780 clones, 77% of which were seen just once. Together, the top ten hold roughly an eighth of the sample.

Broader findings and caveats from the paper: Broader posttransplant TCR repertoire diversity was predicted by donor and pretransplant recipient Inverse Simpson Index values. A decrease in recipient TCR diversity was observed after transplant, and a progressive increase in pathologically expanded clonotypes was seen from day 30 to day 180. The sample size was limited, and CD4 and CD8 repertoire contributions could not be separated because cells were not sorted. Overlap with donor repertoires was found for only a small fraction of recipient repertoires, with over 97% found to appear de novo at the given depth.

The meaning of the sample's time point label: 30 days after allo-HCT. Blood from recipients was drawn about 28 days before transplant and again at days 30, 100 and 180 after transplant. Nuclei Lysis Solution was used to extract genomic DNA from fresh or cryopreserved unfractionated peripheral blood mononuclear cells. The sequence was collected from a female patient aged 30 to 40 who had an allogeneic stem cell transplant, so the T cells may come from the graft donor. Some clones in this sample may be carry-over from other donors' samples. This specimen was PBMCs, taken 30 days after allogeneic stem cell transplant. Rearrangement joined TRBV4-3 to TRBJ1-3, with the D gene call left open. CDR3 reads: CASSQGDSGNTIYF. The sequence in DNA is TGCGCCAGCAGCCAAGGCGACTCTGGAAACACCATATATTTT.